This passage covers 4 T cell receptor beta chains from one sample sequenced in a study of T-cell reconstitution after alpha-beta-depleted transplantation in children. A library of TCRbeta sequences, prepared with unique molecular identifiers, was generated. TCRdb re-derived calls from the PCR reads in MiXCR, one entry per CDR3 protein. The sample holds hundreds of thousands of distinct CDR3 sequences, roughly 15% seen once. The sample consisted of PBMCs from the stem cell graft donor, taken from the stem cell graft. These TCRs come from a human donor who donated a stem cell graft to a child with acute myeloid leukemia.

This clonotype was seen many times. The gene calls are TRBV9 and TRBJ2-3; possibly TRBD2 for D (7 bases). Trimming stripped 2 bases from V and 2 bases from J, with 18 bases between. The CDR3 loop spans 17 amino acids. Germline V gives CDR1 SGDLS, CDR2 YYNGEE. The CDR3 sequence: CASSVGRGGTVTDTQYF. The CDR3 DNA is TGTGCCAGCAGCGTTGGGAGGGGGGGGACCGTCACAGATACGCAGTATTTT.

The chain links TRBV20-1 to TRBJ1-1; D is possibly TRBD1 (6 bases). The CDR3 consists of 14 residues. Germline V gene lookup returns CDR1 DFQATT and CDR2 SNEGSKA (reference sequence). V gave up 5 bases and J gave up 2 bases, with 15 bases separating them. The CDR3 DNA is TGCAGTGCTGCCAGGGGCCATGATAACACTGAAGCTTTCTTT. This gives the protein CSAARGHDNTEAFF.

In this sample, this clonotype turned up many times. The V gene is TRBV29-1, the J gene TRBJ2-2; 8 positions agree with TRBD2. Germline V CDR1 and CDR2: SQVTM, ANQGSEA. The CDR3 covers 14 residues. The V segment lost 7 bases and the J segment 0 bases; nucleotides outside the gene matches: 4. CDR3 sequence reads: CSAAGATNTGELFF. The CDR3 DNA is TGCAGCGCAGCGGGGGCAACGAACACCGGGGAGCTGTTTTTT.

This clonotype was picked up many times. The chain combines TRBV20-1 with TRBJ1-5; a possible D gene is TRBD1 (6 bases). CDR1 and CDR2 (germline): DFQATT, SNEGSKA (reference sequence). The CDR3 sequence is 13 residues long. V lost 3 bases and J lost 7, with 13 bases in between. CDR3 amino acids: CSASRGLEQPQHF. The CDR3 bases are TGCAGTGCTAGCAGGGGCTTGGAACAGCCCCAGCATTTT.